The source of this TCR beta chain is a study of monozygotic twins with inflammatory bowel disease (dated 2019 in TCRdb). Notes on the research overall: The full study comprised 28 monozygotic twin pairs: nine German pairs (four IBD-concordant, five IBD-discordant) and 19 IBD-discordant Danish pairs. The search for disease-associated traits relied mainly on comparing IBD patients with their genetically identical healthy co-twins within discordant pairs. Each individual had, on average, about 151 000 unique TCRalpha sequences and 181 000 unique TCRbeta sequences available for analysis.

Paper-wide results and their limitations: IBD patients shared fewer clonotypes with other individuals than healthy twins did, most markedly in patients showing signs of disease activity. A decrease in TCRbeta repertoire diversity, as measured by inverse Simpson index, was observed in IBD patients compared with their healthy co-twins. Because patients were on differing immunosuppressive treatments, the repertoires may have picked up extra background noise and inter-individual variability. Different T cell subtypes could not be distinguished in the analysis. Repertoire similarity did not differ between concordant and discordant twins, possibly due to limited statistical power. No single strong signal or clonotype linked to IBD turned up in the results, so the idea that one exists was not supported.

Regarding this clonotype: What this receptor recognizes is not known.

From each donor, an approximately 2.4 ml peripheral blood sample was collected into PAXgene tubes and kept at -80 degrees C. Without T cell sorting, total RNA was isolated from whole blood using the PAXgene blood miRNA kit on an automated QIAcube. Deep TCRalpha and TCRbeta repertoire profiling with unique molecular barcoding was performed on peripheral blood of monozygotic twin pairs concordant or discordant for inflammatory bowel disease. For every twin pair, smoking habits were documented, and each individual was categorised as a current, former or never smoker. The CDR3 runs 16 residues from the cysteine to the phenylalanine. No nucleotide data were recorded. CDR1 SGHRS and CDR2 YFSETQ are derived from the germline V gene. The library relied on 5' RACE. For each TCR library, around 3,500 ng of total RNA was used. For each sample, cDNA was synthesized in eight separate reactions using SMARTScribe reverse transcriptase. During cDNA synthesis, unique molecular identifiers containing a 6-nucleotide sample barcode were introduced by template switching. TCRalpha and TCRbeta cDNA was amplified in two nested PCRs of about 16 and 10 cycles, and bead purification was carried out after each PCR. Before amplification, the cDNA was both treated with uracil DNA-glycosylase and purified with the QIAquick PCR purification kit. The second PCR was the step at which Illumina TruSeq-compatible adapters and sample-specific barcodes were added. TapeStation and Qubit were used to check library quality and concentration, and 4 to 6 ng of each library was pooled. Pooled libraries were sequenced on an Illumina HiSeq2500 single-index Rapid Run with 2 x 100 bp reads and custom sequencing primers. The paper's processing steps were these. MiGEC version 1.2.6 was used for UMI-based consensus assembly, which corrected PCR and sequencing errors. MiXCR version 2.1.1 handled V(D)J alignment, clonotype assembly and CDR3 extraction. Gene usage, clonotype sharing and MAIT/NKT TCR abundance were normalised by analysing the top 1000, 10 000 and 20 000 clonotypes per sample. After downsampling to 27 000 UMIs, diversity was calculated as the inverse Simpson index using the vegan R package. Paired Mann-Whitney U tests on discordant twin pairs were used, with Benjamini-Hochberg multiple-testing correction. Through TCRdb reprocessing, the reads give one entry per CDR3 protein sequence; DNA is omitted. TCRdb assigned the V and J calls; the authors' analysis was not used. This sample's table contains about 380,000 distinct CDR3 sequences. The ten largest clones capture 2% to 3% of the sample.

The rearranged chain carries TRBV5-1 and TRBJ2-7; the D gene TCRdb calls, TRBD1, cannot be checked with no DNA. The origin of this receptor is a human donor with ulcerative colitis or Crohn's disease, or a healthy co-twin of an affected twin (not recorded which). Source material: blood. The CDR3 has the sequence CASSLGGTGGNYEQYF. With the portions outside the CDR3 filled from the reference TRBV5-1 and TRBJ2-7 genes, the complete variable region becomes KAGVTQTPRYLIKTRGQQVTLSCSPISGHRSVSWYQQTPGQGLQFLFEYFSETQRNKGNFPGRFSGRQFSNSRSEMNVSTLELGDSALYLCASSLGGTGGNYEQYFGPGTRLTVT.